A selection of T cell receptor beta chains follows, all from one sample in a study of OX40 agonist ivuxolimab in advanced cancers. The method was immunoSEQ multiplex PCR; TCRdb's version includes in-frame clones alone and lacks a portion of them. The repertoire consists of about 94,000 clones, with roughly 84% occurring once and the leading ten covering under 0.35%. Sequences were derived from CD4+ or CD8+ T cells sorted from blood, sampled in a trial of the OX40 agonist ivuxolimab. These receptors were collected from an adult with an advanced solid tumor such as melanoma, head and neck, liver or kidney cancer. Both conserved end residues are part of each CDR3. Each record gives: CDR3 protein, CDR3 DNA, J gene, D gene, clone size, V gene. A D gene is named only where the DNA matches it firmly. Size values are once, few and many counts, or a class for expanded clones, and some rows have none.

CASSLSDSGNTIYF	TGTGCCAGCAGCTTATCGGACTCTGGAAACACCATATATTTT	TRBJ1-3	-	-	TRBV11-2
CASFDVAGGSQETQYF	TGTGCCAGTTTTGACGTTGCGGGGGGGAGCCAAGAGACCCAGTACTTC	TRBJ2-5	TRBD2	-	TRBV5-4
CASSLAQSGYEQYF	TGTGCCAGCAGCTTAGCTCAGTCAGGCTACGAGCAGTACTTC	TRBJ2-7	-	-	TRBV11-2
CASSLSGQGTYAFF	TGTGCCAGCAGCTTATCAGGACAGGGCACTTACGCTTTCTTT	TRBJ1-1	TRBD1	-	TRBV7-2
CASSPIGRTGNTIYF	TGTGCCAGCAGCCCAATAGGCAGAACTGGAAACACCATATATTTT	TRBJ1-3	-	-	TRBV14
CASSRSGTESEKLFF	TGTGCCAGCAGCCGCTCCGGGACAGAATCTGAAAAACTGTTTTTT	TRBJ1-4	TRBD1	-	TRBV7-9
CASSQDFGTGFGETQYF	TGTGCCAGCAGCCAAGATTTCGGGACAGGGTTTGGGGAGACCCAGTACTTC	TRBJ2-5	TRBD1	-	TRBV14
CASSLGTGMYTGELFF	TGCGCCAGCAGCCTCGGGACAGGGATGTACACCGGGGAGCTGTTTTTT	TRBJ2-2	TRBD1	-	TRBV5-1
CASSSVPRQGYGYTF	TGTGCCAGCAGCTCAGTACCGAGGCAAGGCTATGGCTACACCTTC	TRBJ1-2	-	-	TRBV7-2
CASSPTGSARQPQHF	TGTGCCAGTAGCCCGACAGGGAGCGCAAGACAGCCCCAGCATTTT	TRBJ1-5	TRBD1	-	TRBV19
CASSKQDYTDTQYF	TGTGCCAGCAGCAAACAAGACTACACAGATACGCAGTATTTT	TRBJ2-3	-	-	TRBV11-2
CASSGQPGGVETQYF	TGTGCCAGCAGTGGGCAGCCGGGTGGGGTGGAGACCCAGTACTTC	TRBJ2-5	-	-	TRBV6-1
CASSLDARGKGYTF	TGTGCCAGCAGCTTAGACGCCAGGGGGAAGGGCTACACCTTC	TRBJ1-2	TRBD1	-	TRBV7-2
CASSEGTISLGEQYF	TGTGCCAGCAGCGAAGGGACAATTTCACTCGGGGAGCAGTACTTC	TRBJ2-7	-	-	TRBV5-6
CASSFTGGSGGYTF	TGTGCCAGCAGTTTTACAGGGGGGAGTGGCGGCTACACCTTC	TRBJ1-2	TRBD1	-	TRBV6-5
CASSRAREETQYF	TGTGCCAGTAGTAGGGCGCGGGAAGAGACCCAGTACTTC	TRBJ2-5	-	-	TRBV19
CASSLEQGLYGYTF	TGCGCCAGCAGCTTGGAACAGGGCCTCTATGGCTACACCTTC	TRBJ1-2	-	once	TRBV5-1
CASSYQGASETQYF	TGCGCCAGCAGTTATCAGGGGGCGAGTGAGACCCAGTACTTC	TRBJ2-5	TRBD1	-	TRBV5-1
CASRQGTYEQYF	TGTGCCAGCAGGCAGGGGACCTACGAGCAGTACTTC	TRBJ2-7	-	few	TRBV2
CASSFTSSYNSPLHF	TGTGCCAGCAGCTTCACTAGCTCCTATAATTCACCCCTCCACTTT	TRBJ1-6	-	many	TRBV7-9
CASSPGYRSPPGYGYTF	TGTGCCAGCAGCCCCGGGTACAGGTCCCCCCCTGGGTATGGCTACACCTTC	TRBJ1-2	-	once	TRBV6-4
CASSQSARASGGPLRNNEQFF	TGCGCCAGCAGCCAATCGGCCCGGGCTAGCGGGGGCCCCCTCAGAAACAATGAGCAGTTCTTC	TRBJ2-1	TRBD2	-	TRBV4-3
CASRQDTQNEQFF	TGCGCCAGCAGACAGGACACCCAAAATGAGCAGTTCTTC	TRBJ2-1	-	-	TRBV5-1
CASSIQGRTNIQYF	TGTGCCAGTAGTATCCAGGGAAGAACAAACATTCAGTACTTC	TRBJ2-4	-	-	TRBV19
CASSSTGSHGYTF	TGTGCCAGCAGTTCGACAGGGTCTCATGGCTACACCTTC	TRBJ1-2	TRBD1	-	TRBV6-5
CAHGEGDSPLHF	TGTGCCCACGGGGAGGGGGATTCACCCCTCCACTTT	TRBJ1-6	-	once	TRBV7-9